The clone carrying this TCR beta chain appeared a few times. Its antigen is unknown. The sample comes from a study of response to subunit inactivated influenza vaccine. TCRdb reanalysed the RT-PCR reads using MiXCR and keeps one entry per CDR3 protein. This sample has about 520,000 distinct CDR3 sequences, with approximately 7.8% found just once. Regarding the study as a whole: Few new T cells, the authors suggested, are recruited by each seasonal influenza vaccination.

The V segment lost 0 bases and the J segment 5 bases; nucleotides outside the gene matches: 12. This CDR3 is built from 19 residues. The germline V gene has CDR1 LGHNA and CDR2 YSLEER. The clonotype comes from a man between 45 and 75 years old who received an inactivated influenza vaccine. This chain connects TRBV4-3 to TRBJ2-3; 12 nucleotides align to TRBD2. The material was PBMCs from blood, obtained roughly 24 months after vaccination. The CDR3 region has the DNA TGCGCCAGCAGCCAAGAACTAGCGGGGGGCCCCTTTGCCGGAGATACGCAGTATTTT. Amino acid sequence: CASSQELAGGPFAGDTQYF.